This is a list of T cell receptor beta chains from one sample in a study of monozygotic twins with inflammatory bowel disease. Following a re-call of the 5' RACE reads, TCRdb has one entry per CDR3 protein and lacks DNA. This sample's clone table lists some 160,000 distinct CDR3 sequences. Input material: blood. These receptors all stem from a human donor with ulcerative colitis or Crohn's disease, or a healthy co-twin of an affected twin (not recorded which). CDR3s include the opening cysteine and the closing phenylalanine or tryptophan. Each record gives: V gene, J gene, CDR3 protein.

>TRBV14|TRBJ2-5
CASSQDWPKETQYF
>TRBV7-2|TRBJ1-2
CASSLGIYGYTF
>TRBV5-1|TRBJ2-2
CASTRGGWNTGELFF
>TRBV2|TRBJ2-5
CASSDSIGTGETQYF
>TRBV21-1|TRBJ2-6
CAAVHSGTTGSGANVLTF
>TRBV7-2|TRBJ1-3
CASSLSQDRGCDTIYF
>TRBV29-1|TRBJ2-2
CSFGSATGELFF
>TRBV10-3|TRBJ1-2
CAIGAGDYGYTF
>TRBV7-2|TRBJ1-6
CASSTGVSGGSPLHF
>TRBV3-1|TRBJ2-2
CASSQVPGELFF
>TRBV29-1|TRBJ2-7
CSAQEGQGKYF
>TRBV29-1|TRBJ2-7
CSVKDITRQYF
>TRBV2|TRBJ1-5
CASSSQGTVNQPQHF
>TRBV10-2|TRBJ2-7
CASSETSGGYEQYF
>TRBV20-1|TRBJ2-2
CSAGGTSGYGVLFF
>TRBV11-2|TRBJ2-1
CASSSRRGAHEQFF
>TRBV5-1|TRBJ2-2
CASSGLAGRTGELFF